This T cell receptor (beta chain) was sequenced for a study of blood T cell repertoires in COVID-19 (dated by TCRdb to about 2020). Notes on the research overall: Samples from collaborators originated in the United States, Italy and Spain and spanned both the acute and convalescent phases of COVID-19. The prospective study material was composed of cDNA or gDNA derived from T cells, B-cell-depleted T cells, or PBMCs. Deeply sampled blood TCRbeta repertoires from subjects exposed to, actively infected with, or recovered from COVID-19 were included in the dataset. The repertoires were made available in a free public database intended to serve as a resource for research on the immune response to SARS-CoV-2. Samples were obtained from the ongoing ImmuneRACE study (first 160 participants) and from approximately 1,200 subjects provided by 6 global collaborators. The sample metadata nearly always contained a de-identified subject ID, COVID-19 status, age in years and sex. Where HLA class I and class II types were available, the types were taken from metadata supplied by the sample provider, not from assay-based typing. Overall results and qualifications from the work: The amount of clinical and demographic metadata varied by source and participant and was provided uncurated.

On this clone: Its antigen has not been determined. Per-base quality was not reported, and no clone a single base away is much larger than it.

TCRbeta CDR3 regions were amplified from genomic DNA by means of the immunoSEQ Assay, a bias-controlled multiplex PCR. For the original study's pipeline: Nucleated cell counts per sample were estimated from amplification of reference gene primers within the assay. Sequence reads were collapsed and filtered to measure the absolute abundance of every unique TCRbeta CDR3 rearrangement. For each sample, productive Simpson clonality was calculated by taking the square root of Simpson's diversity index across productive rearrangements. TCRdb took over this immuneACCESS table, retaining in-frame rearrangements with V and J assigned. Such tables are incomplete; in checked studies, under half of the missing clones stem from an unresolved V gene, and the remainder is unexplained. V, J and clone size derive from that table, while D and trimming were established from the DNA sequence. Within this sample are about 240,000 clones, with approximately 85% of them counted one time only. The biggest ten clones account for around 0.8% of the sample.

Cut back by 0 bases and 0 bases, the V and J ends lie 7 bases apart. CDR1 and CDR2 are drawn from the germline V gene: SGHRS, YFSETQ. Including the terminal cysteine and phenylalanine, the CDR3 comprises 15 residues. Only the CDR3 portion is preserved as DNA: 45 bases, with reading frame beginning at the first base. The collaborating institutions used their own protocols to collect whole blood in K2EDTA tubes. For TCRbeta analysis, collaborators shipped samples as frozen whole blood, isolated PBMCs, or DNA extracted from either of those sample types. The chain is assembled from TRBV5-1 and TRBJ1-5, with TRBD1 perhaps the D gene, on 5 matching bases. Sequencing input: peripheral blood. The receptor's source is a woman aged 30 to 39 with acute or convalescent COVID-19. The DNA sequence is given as TGCGCCAGCAGCTTGGAGGGGCGTAGCAATCAGCCCCAGCATTTT. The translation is CASSLEGRSNQPQHF.